This TCR beta chain originates from a study of post-analysis software for immune sequencing data. In the study overall: Clinical courses comprised relapsing-remitting, secondary progressive and progressive-relapsing multiple sclerosis.

This clonotype has just one count. Its antigen is unknown. Study findings and constraints: A significant reduction in normalized Chao1 diversity was observed in multiple sclerosis patients versus controls. Under F measure analysis, samples from one preparation batch co-clustered strongly.

TCR beta cDNA libraries had unique molecular identifiers. Roughly 0.5 million cDNA molecules were obtained from around 0.96 to 9.9 million T cells. MiXCR, applied by TCRdb to the PCR reads, yields one record per CDR3 protein. The table has 750,000 to 950,000 distinct CDR3 sequences, roughly 50% seen once; the top ten hold 4.6%. This sequence was found in a girl aged 10-17 years with multiple sclerosis. The source material was blood.

This CDR3 reads CSAKQGSNNEQFF. The CDR3 coding sequence is TGCAGTGCTAAACAGGGTTCTAACAATGAGCAGTTCTTC. V is TRBV20-1 and J is TRBJ2-1; possibly TRBD1 for D (6 bases). V was trimmed by 4 bases and J by 5 bases, leaving 12 bases between them. This CDR3 contains 13 residues. In germline, CDR1 is DFQATT, CDR2 SNEGSKA (reference sequence).